These 12 T cell receptor beta chains were sequenced from one sample in a study of persistence of HIV-infected CD4 T cells. Cells were stimulated with CMV-infected fibroblast lysates at 8 to 10 ug/mL. CD40L-negative CD69-negative CD45RO-high memory CD4+ T cells were sorted as populations depleted of antigen-responding cells. This was the immunoSEQ version 4 assay in survey mode. This table comes from immunoSEQ multiplex PCR, and its TCRdb copy is limited to in-frame clones, with some not included. Altogether 45,000 to 55,000 clones are present, approximately 72% being singletons, with the ten largest covering about 3%. No antigen has been identified for these receptors. The sample here was CD4+ T cells sorted from PBMCs after approximately 19-hour stimulation, taken from a patient who received antiretroviral therapy. Receptor source: an adult man with HIV who was CMV-seropositive.

The rearrangement uses TRBV7-2 and TRBJ1-5; 7 nucleotides match TRBD1. CDR1 SGHTA and CDR2 FQGNSA come from the germline V gene. V dropped 5 bases and J dropped 2; count of bases not matched to a gene: 6. The CDR3 runs to 15 residues. The CDR3: CASSTPGGRNQPQHF. Here the CDR3 DNA reads TGTGCCAGCAGCACCCCAGGGGGACGCAATCAGCCCCAGCATTTT.

The rearrangement joins TRBV3-1 (or the pseudogene TRBV3-2) to TRBJ1-2, with D possibly being TRBD1 (5 bases). Trimming removed 1 base at V and 3 bases at J, with 15 bases between. From germline, CDR1 is LGHDT and CDR2 YNNKEL (reference sequence). CDR3 length: 16 residues. CDR3 in amino acids: CASSQGRWDGYYGYTF. As DNA, the CDR3 is TGTGCCAGCAGCCAAGGCCGCTGGGACGGCTACTATGGCTACACCTTC.

V gene TRBV19 combines with J gene TRBJ1-1, with 10 positions matching TRBD1. Losses at the gene ends were 2 bases for V and 5 bases for J; bases not matched to a gene: 11. The CDR3 totals 17 residues. In germline, CDR1 is LNHDA, CDR2 SQIVND (reference sequence). The CDR3 spells CASSIQGGWGQGTEAFF. The CDR3 DNA is TGTGCCAGTAGTATACAGGGTGGTTGGGGACAGGGGACTGAAGCTTTCTTT. The entire variable domain, with the rest obtained from reference TRBV19 and TRBJ1-1, is as follows: DGGITQSPKYLFRKEGQNVTLSCEQNLNHDAMYWYRQDPGQGLRLIYYSQIVNDFQKGDIAEGYSVSREKKESFPLTVTSAQKNPTAFYLCASSIQGGWGQGTEAFFGQGTRLTVV.

The rearrangement links TRBV11-3 to TRBJ2-5; 8 bases match TRBD2. V was pared by 3 bases and J by 5 bases, with 2 bases of the junction left unmatched. The CDR3 length is 13 residues. The germline V gene has CDR1 SGHNT and CDR2 YENEEA. The CDR3 sequence: CASSLGGGETQYF. Here the CDR3 DNA reads TGTGCCAGCAGCTTGGGCGGGGGGGAGACCCAGTACTTC.

The chain couples TRBV2 to TRBJ1-2; no clear D gene. The length of the CDR3 is 14 residues. CDR1 and CDR2 from the germline V gene are SNHLY and FYNNEI. V was pared by 6 bases and J by 0 bases, with 11 bases between. The CDR3 spells CASSGVRANYGYTF. In nucleotides, the CDR3 is TGTGCCAGCAGCGGTGTGAGGGCTAACTATGGCTACACCTTC.

This chain connects TRBV6-5 to TRBJ2-3; the D call may be TRBD1 or TRBD2 (5 bases each). Germline-derived CDR1 and CDR2 are MNHEY and SVGAGI. V lost 2 bases and J lost 3, with 12 bases in between. This CDR3 has 15 amino acids. The CDR3 is CASSYGDGETDTQYF. The CDR3 DNA reads TGTGCCAGCAGTTACGGGGACGGAGAGACAGATACGCAGTATTTT.

The genes are TRBV5-1 and TRBJ1-2, with 11 bases matching TRBD1. Trimming cost V 3 bases and J 2 bases; bases outside gene matches: 6. Germline V CDR1 and CDR2: SGHRS, YFSETQ. CDR3 length: 16 residues. CDR3 bases: TGCGCCAGCAGCTCGTCCGGGACAGGGGGGAACTATGGCTACACCTTC. It specifies CASSSSGTGGNYGYTF.

The J gene is TRBJ1-5, the V gene TRBV19; D ambiguous. Deletions cut 6 bases from V and 7 bases from J, with 13 bases between. The V gene's germline CDR1 is LNHDA and CDR2 SQIVND (reference sequence). The CDR3 sequence is 13 residues long. Here the CDR3 reads CASRAGQVQPQHF. CDR3 DNA: TGTGCCAGTAGGGCCGGGCAGGTACAGCCCCAGCATTTT.

The chain combines TRBV9 with TRBJ2-2; D is perhaps TRBD2 (6 bases). The CDR3 length is 14 residues. Trimming pared 3 bases from V and 6 bases from J, leaving 12 bases between. The V gene's germline CDR1 is SGDLS and CDR2 YYNGEE. The chain's CDR3 is CASSAREIAGELFF. DNA for the CDR3: TGTGCCAGCAGCGCCCGGGAGATAGCCGGGGAGCTGTTTTTT.

The gene calls are TRBV5-1 and TRBJ1-1, with D maybe TRBD1 (5 bases). The germline V and J ends were trimmed by 3 bases and 3 bases, with 18 bases remaining between them. Germline CDR1 and CDR2: SGHRS and YFSETQ. The CDR3 is 16 amino acids. The CDR3 is CASSSAGGAAHTEAFF. CDR3 in DNA: TGCGCCAGCAGCTCCGCGGGAGGGGCCGCACACACTGAAGCTTTCTTT.

This clone was picked up a small number of times. V and J are TRBV6-5 and TRBJ1-6, with 12 bases lining up with TRBD1. CDR1 is MNHEY, CDR2 SVGAGI, per germline. There are 16 residues in the CDR3. V trimming: 2 bases; J trimming: 8 bases; junction bases outside the gene matches: 4. The CDR3 DNA reads TGTGCCAGCAGTTACCGGGGACAGGGGGCTGATTCACCCCTCCACTTT. As protein: CASSYRGQGADSPLHF.

V usage is TRBV7-9 and J usage is TRBJ1-1, with D perhaps matching TRBD1 (5 bases). V lost 1 base, J lost 3 bases, and 12 bases lay in between. Per the germline V gene, CDR1 is SEHNR and CDR2 is FQNEAQ (reference sequence). CDR3 size: 15 residues. In DNA, the CDR3 is TGTGCCAGCAGCTTAGAACCCCAGGGCCACACTGAAGCTTTCTTT. This sequence encodes CASSLEPQGHTEAFF. Based on the CDR3 plus reference TRBV7-9 and TRBJ1-1, the full variable domain is DTGVSQNPRHKITKRGQNVTFRCDPISEHNRLYWYRQTLGQGPEFLTYFQNEAQLEKSRLLSDRFSAERPKGSFSTLEIQRTEQGDSAMYLCASSLEPQGHTEAFFGQGTRLTVV.